This TCR beta chain was retrieved from a study of blood T cell repertoires in COVID-19. Study-level information: The origin of the acute and convalescent COVID-19 samples was the United States, Italy and Spain.

Per the study methods: Scientists estimated how many nucleated cells there were by amplifying reference gene primers. Measured with immunoSEQ multiplex PCR; TCRdb has only the in-frame clones, and not every one. V and J calls and clone size are as listed in that table; D and trimming were resolved from the DNA. The sample includes roughly 330,000 clones, roughly 88% seen only once; the top ten take under 2%. This clone was detected once. The CDR3 is 14 residues long. CDR1 and CDR2 from the germline V gene are SGHNT and YYREEE (reference sequence). V was clipped by 1 base and J by 8 bases; unmatched bases: 5.

The sample comprised peripheral blood. The genes are TRBV5-4 and TRBJ1-2; 10 bases are a match to TRBD1. This clonotype was obtained from a woman in her fifties or sixties with acute or convalescent COVID-19. This CDR3 is CASSLPGTGVGYTF. DNA for the CDR3: TGTGCCAGCAGCTTGCCCGGGACAGGGGTCGGCTACACCTTC.